The 19 T cell receptor beta chains below all came from one sample that was sequenced in a study of cytomegalovirus exposure and HLA in healthy donors. Assay used: immunoSEQ multiplex PCR; TCRdb lists only in-frame clones, some missing. The sample carries roughly 200,000 clones, about 89% recorded once. The sequencing input was PBMCs. These receptors all come from a man aged 25-45 years in good health and CMV-seropositive.

The V gene is TRBV7-9, the J gene TRBJ2-7, with D perhaps given as TRBD1 or TRBD2 (6 bases each). Trimming cost V 5 bases and J 3 bases, with 14 bases left between them. Per germline, CDR1 SEHNR and CDR2 FQNEAQ (reference sequence). The CDR3 totals 14 residues. The CDR3 protein is CASSDGGLVYEQYF. CDR3 bases: TGTGCCAGCAGCGACGGGGGCCTCGTCTACGAGCAGTACTTC.

This chain connects TRBV25-1 to TRBJ1-1; D is uncertain. The CDR3 is made up of 12 amino acids. V was pared by 6 bases and J by 1 base, with 6 bases between. CDR1 and CDR2 (germline): MGHDK, SYGVNS. The CDR3 reads CASRGKNTEAFF. The CDR3 DNA follows: TGTGCCAGCAGAGGTAAGAACACTGAAGCTTTCTTT.

V and J are TRBV19 and TRBJ2-1, with no clear D. Germline loops: CDR1 LNHDA, CDR2 SQIVND (reference sequence). V was cut by 7 bases and J by 2 bases, with 12 bases left in between. The CDR3 contains 14 residues. The DNA for the CDR3 is TGTGCCAGTACCCATCATCCGACCTACAATGAGCAGTTCTTC. It yields the protein CASTHHPTYNEQFF.

The rearrangement uses TRBV11-2 and TRBJ2-6, with D unresolved. Trimming removed 1 base from V and 0 bases from J, with 7 bases in between. CDR3 length: 16 residues. Germline V gives CDR1 SGHAT, CDR2 FQNNGV. The DNA for the CDR3 is TGTGCCAGCAGCTTAGCCCTGCACTCTGGGGCCAACGTCCTGACTTTC. It encodes CASSLALHSGANVLTF.

This chain's CDR3 is CASRTGGTSYEQYF. CDR3 DNA: TGTGCCAGCAGGACAGGGGGTACCTCCTACGAGCAGTACTTC. This rearrangement joins TRBV28 to TRBJ2-7; 9 bases agree with TRBD1. Per the germline V gene, CDR1 is MDHEN and CDR2 is SYDVKM. V lost 6 bases and J lost 0; bases outside the gene matches: 3. The CDR3 length is 14 residues.

V and J are TRBV5-1 and TRBJ2-3; tentatively, D is TRBD2 (5 bases). Germline values: CDR1 SGHRS, CDR2 YFSETQ. CDR3 size: 16 residues. V was clipped by 4 bases and J by 1 base, with 16 bases between them. CDR3 protein: CASSVEARTGTDTQYF. For the CDR3, the DNA is TGCGCCAGCAGCGTGGAGGCTAGAACAGGCACAGATACGCAGTATTTT.

The V gene is TRBV19, the J gene TRBJ1-5; no firm D call. CDR1 and CDR2 (germline): LNHDA, SQIVND (reference sequence). This CDR3 contains 15 residues. Trimming stripped 7 bases from V and 3 bases from J, with 16 bases between. The CDR3 DNA reads as TGTGCCAGTATGGGGAGGGTATCGCACAATCAGCCCCAGCATTTT. Protein sequence: CASMGRVSHNQPQHF.

This clone appeared a few times. The chain combines TRBV5-1 with TRBJ1-2; a possible D gene is TRBD1 (5 bases). This CDR3 comprises 16 residues. Trimming took 4 bases from V and 7 from J, leaving 23 bases between them. Germline CDR1 is SGHRS and CDR2 is YFSETQ. The CDR3 here is CASSLQTESRVGGYTF. The CDR3 DNA sequence: TGCGCCAGCAGCCTACAGACTGAGTCCAGGGTTGGTGGCTACACCTTC.

V gene TRBV5-1 combines with J gene TRBJ2-1, with D unclear. V shed 0 bases and J shed 7 bases, with 8 bases lying between them. This CDR3 has 13 amino acids. The V gene's germline CDR1 is SGHRS and CDR2 YFSETQ. The CDR3 protein is CASSLENKNEQFF. CDR3 DNA: TGCGCCAGCAGCTTGGAGAACAAGAATGAGCAGTTCTTC.

Regarding this clone: Mismatch with germline at one junction end may stem from a read error. V gene TRBV5-1 combines with J gene TRBJ1-5; D unresolved. CDR3 size: 13 residues. Germline CDR1 is SGHRS and CDR2 is YFSETQ. CDR3 nucleotide sequence: TGCGCCAGCAGCTCCACAGACCATCAGCTCCAGCATTTT. It translates to CASSSTDHQLQHF.

The chain employs TRBV29-1 and TRBJ2-5; unclear D gene. CDR3 length: 11 residues. Looked up from germline, CDR1 is SQVTM and CDR2 is ANQGSEA. V lost 8 bases and J 7 bases, leaving 14 bases between the germline ends. Here the CDR3 DNA reads TGCAGCCCCTTGTCCGGTGGGACCCAGTACTTC. Its translation is CSPLSGGTQYF.

The chain carries TRBV27 and TRBJ2-3; tentative D call: TRBD1 (6 bases). Trimming left V 5 bases short and J 1 base short, with 22 bases between. Germline loops: CDR1 MNHEY, CDR2 SMNVEV (reference sequence). This CDR3 has 18 residues. CDR3 residues: CASSLQGPMGIGTDTQYF. The CDR3 DNA follows: TGTGCCAGCAGTCTACAGGGACCGATGGGTATAGGCACAGATACGCAGTATTTT.

The CDR3 loop is CASRPGQGAYEQYF. The CDR3, as DNA: TGTGCCAGCCGTCCGGGACAGGGGGCATACGAGCAGTACTTC. V and J are TRBV7-2 and TRBJ2-7; 12 bases are shared with TRBD1. The CDR3 consists of 14 residues. Germline loops: CDR1 SGHTA, CDR2 FQGNSA. V was clipped by 8 bases and J by 4 bases; unmatched bases: 6.

The gene calls are TRBV6-1 and TRBJ2-7, with 7 nucleotides matching TRBD1. Germline V gene data show CDR1 as MNHNS and CDR2 as SASEGT. There are 16 residues in the CDR3. Trimming cost V 2 bases and J 1 base; bases outside gene matches: 8. CDR3 sequence reads: CASSEPRRQGSYEQYF. The CDR3 bases are TGTGCCAGCAGTGAACCCCGGCGACAGGGTTCCTACGAGCAGTACTTC.

The chain couples TRBV7-3 to TRBJ1-3; perhaps TRBD1 as D (5 bases). The V gene lost 5 bases and the J gene lost 0 bases, with 14 bases spanning the gap. The germline gives CDR1 SGHTA, CDR2 FQGTGA. CDR3 length: 16 amino acids. CDR3 in DNA: TGTGCCAGCAGCCCCTGGGGCCCGCGCTCTGGAAACACCATATATTTT. This translates into CASSPWGPRSGNTIYF.

This clone occurred a few times. This rearrangement joins TRBV5-1 to TRBJ1-1, with a possible D match to TRBD1 (6 bases). Germline CDR1 is SGHRS and CDR2 is YFSETQ. This CDR3 has 12 amino acids. V lost 4 bases and J 5 bases, leaving 9 bases between the germline ends. The CDR3 sequence: CASSTGSTEAFF. The DNA of the CDR3 is TGCGCCAGCAGCACAGGGAGTACTGAAGCTTTCTTT.

The V gene is TRBV25-1, the J gene TRBJ1-6; the D gene is possibly TRBD1 (6 bases). Germline values: CDR1 MGHDK, CDR2 SYGVNS. Trimming took 3 bases from V and 6 from J, leaving 15 bases between them. The CDR3 is made up of 16 amino acids. The DNA of the CDR3 is TGTGCCAGCAGTGAGTTAGCTACAGGGAGTAATTCACCCCTCCACTTT. The encoded protein is CASSELATGSNSPLHF.

The rearrangement uses TRBV30 and TRBJ1-2; D uncertain. V shed 5 bases and J shed 7 bases, with 11 bases lying between them. This CDR3 contains 11 residues. Germline CDR1 reads GTSNPN; CDR2 reads SVGIG (reference sequence). CDR3 DNA: TGTGCCTGGGTTACAAACGGTGGCTACACCTTC. It yields the protein CAWVTNGGYTF.

This clone occurred once. The chain has TRBV7-2 and TRBJ2-7; 7 bases line up with TRBD2. Germline-derived CDR1 and CDR2 are SGHTA and FQGNSA. The junction had 11 bases not matched to a gene; V was cut back by 2 bases and J by 4 bases. This CDR3 spans 16 amino acids. The CDR3: CASSLRAGRNIYEQYF. In DNA form, the CDR3 reads TGTGCCAGCAGCTTACGAGCGGGACGTAATATTTACGAGCAGTACTTC.